This TCR beta chain was captured by sequencing in a study of cytomegalovirus exposure and HLA in healthy donors. This PCR relied on a set of 60 Vbeta primers and 13 Jbeta primers. Method: immunoSEQ multiplex PCR; TCRdb's copy keeps in-frame clones and lacks some. The profile shows some 120,000 clones, approximately 80% of them singletons. There are 16 residues in the CDR3. CDR1 is MGHDK, CDR2 SYGVNS, per germline. Trimming took 9 bases from V and 4 from J; bases not matched to a gene: 17. Source material: PBMCs. The chain is built from TRBV25-1 and TRBJ2-5, with 7 nucleotides matching TRBD1. This TCR was recovered from a young man in good health and CMV-seropositive. The CDR3 loop reads CASNSNQGQDRETQYF. The DNA of the CDR3 is TGTGCCAGTAATAGCAACCAAGGACAGGACCGAGAGACCCAGTACTTC.